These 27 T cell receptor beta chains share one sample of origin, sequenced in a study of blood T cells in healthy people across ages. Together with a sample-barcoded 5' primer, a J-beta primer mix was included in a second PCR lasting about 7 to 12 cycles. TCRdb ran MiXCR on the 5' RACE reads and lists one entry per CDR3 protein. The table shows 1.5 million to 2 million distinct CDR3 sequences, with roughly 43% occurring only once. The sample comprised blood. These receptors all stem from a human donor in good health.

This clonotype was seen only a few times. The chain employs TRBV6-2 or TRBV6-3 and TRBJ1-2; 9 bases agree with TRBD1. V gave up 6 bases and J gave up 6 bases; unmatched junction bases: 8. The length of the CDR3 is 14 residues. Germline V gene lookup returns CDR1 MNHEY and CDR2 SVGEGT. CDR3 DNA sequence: TGTGCCAGCAGCCGACAGGGGGAGTACAATGGCTACACCTTC. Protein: CASSRQGEYNGYTF.

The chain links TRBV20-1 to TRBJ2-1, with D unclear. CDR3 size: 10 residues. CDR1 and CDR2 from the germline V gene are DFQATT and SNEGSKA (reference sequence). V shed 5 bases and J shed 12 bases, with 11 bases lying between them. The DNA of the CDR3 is TGCAGTGCTGCTCCGGGTGGGCAGTTCTTC. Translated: CSAAPGGQFF.

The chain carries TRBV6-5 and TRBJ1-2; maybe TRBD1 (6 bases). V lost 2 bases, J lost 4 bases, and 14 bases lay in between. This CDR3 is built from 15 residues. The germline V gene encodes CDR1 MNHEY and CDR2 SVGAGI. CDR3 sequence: CASSYPSEGGYGYTF. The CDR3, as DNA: TGTGCCAGCAGTTACCCGTCTGAAGGGGGCTATGGCTACACCTTC.

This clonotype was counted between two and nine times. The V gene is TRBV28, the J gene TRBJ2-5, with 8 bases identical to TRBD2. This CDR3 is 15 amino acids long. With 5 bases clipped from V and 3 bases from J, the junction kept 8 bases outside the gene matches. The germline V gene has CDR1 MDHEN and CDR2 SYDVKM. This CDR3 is CASSPPTSGKETQYF. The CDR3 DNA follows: TGTGCCAGCAGTCCCCCCACTAGCGGAAAAGAGACCCAGTACTTC.

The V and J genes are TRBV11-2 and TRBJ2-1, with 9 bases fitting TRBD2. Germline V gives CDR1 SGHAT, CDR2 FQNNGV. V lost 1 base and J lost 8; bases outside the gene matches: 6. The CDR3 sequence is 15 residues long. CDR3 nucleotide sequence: TGTGCCAGCAGCTTAGTGGCGGGGGGGCAGTATGAGCAGTTCTTC. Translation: CASSLVAGGQYEQFF. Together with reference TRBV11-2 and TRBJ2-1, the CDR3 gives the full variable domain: EAGVAQSPRYKIIEKRQSVAFWCNPISGHATLYWYQQILGQGPKLLIQFQNNGVVDDSQLPKDRFSAERLKGVDSTLKIQPAKLEDSAVYLCASSLVAGGQYEQFFGPGTRLTVL.

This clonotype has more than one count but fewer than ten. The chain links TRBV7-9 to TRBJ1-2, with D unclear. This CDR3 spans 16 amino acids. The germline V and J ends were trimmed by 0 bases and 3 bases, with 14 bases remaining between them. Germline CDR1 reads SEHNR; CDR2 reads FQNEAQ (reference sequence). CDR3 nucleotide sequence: TGTGCCAGCAGCTTAGCCTTGTCGTGGCTTGACTATGGCTACACCTTC. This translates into CASSLALSWLDYGYTF. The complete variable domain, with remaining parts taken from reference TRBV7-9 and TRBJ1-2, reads DTGVSQNPRHKITKRGQNVTFRCDPISEHNRLYWYRQTLGQGPEFLTYFQNEAQLEKSRLLSDRFSAERPKGSFSTLEIQRTEQGDSAMYLCASSLALSWLDYGYTFGSGTRLTVV.

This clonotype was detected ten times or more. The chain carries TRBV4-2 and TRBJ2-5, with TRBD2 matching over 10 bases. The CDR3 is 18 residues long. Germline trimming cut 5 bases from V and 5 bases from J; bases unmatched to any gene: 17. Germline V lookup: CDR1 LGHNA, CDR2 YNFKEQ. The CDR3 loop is CASSYTGTSANEGETQYF. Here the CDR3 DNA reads TGTGCCAGCAGCTACACCGGGACTAGCGCTAATGAGGGGGAGACCCAGTACTTC.

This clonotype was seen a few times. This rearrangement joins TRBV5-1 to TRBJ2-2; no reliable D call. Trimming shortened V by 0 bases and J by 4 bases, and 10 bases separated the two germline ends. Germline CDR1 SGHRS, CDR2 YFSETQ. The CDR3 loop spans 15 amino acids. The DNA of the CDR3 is TGCGCCAGCAGCTTGGCCACAGTTTTCACCGGGGAGCTGTTTTTT. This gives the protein CASSLATVFTGELFF.

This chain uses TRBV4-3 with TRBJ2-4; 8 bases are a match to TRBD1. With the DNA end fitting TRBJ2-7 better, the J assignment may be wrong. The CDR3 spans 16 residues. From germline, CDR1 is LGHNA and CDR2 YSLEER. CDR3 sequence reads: CASSPYSWTGQNEQYF. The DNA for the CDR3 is TGCGCCAGCAGCCCTTACTCCTGGACAGGGCAAAACGAGCAGTACTTC.

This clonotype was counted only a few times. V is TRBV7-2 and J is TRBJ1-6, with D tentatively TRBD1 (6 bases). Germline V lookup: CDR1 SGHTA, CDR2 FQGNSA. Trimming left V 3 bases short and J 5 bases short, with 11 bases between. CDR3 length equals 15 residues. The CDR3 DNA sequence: TGTGCCAGCAGCTTTGTCACAGGGAATAATTCACCCCTCCACTTT. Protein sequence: CASSFVTGNNSPLHF.

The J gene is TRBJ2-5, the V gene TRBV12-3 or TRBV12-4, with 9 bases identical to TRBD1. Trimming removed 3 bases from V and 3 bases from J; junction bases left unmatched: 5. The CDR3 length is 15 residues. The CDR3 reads CASSLNDRGKETQYF. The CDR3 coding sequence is TGTGCCAGCAGTTTGAACGACAGGGGGAAAGAGACCCAGTACTTC.

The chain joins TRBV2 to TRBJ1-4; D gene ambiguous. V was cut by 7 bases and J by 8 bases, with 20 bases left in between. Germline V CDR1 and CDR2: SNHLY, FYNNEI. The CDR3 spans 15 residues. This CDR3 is CASTLTGAVQEKLFF. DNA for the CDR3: TGTGCCAGCACCCTAACCGGAGCGGTCCAGGAAAAACTGTTTTTT.

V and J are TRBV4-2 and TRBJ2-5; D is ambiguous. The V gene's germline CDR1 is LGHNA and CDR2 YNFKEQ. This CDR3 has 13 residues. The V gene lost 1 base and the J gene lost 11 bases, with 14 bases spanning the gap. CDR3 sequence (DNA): TGTGCCAGCAGCCAAGCCCGCGACTCAGTGCAGTACTTC. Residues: CASSQARDSVQYF.

The CDR3 DNA is TGCGCCAGCAGCGAGGCCCCACAGTCCAGCATTCAGTACTTC. Protein sequence: CASSEAPQSSIQYF. The V and J genes are TRBV5-1 and TRBJ2-4; unclear D gene. From germline, CDR1 is SGHRS and CDR2 YFSETQ. V lost 4 bases and J lost 9, with 17 bases in between. This CDR3 spans 14 amino acids.

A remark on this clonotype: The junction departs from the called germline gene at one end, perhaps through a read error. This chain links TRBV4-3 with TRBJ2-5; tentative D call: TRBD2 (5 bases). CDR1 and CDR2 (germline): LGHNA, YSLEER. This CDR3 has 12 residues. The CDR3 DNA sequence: TGCGCCAGCGGCCAAGATACTGGGGAGCAGTACTTC. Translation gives CASGQDTGEQYF.

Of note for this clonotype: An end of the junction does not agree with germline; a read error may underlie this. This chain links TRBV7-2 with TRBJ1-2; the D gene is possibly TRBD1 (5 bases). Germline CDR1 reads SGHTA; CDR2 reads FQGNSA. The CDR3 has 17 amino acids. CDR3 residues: CANSLMLSGVKDDGYTF. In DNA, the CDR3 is TGTGCCAACAGCTTAATGCTATCGGGGGTGAAGGACGATGGCTACACCTTC.

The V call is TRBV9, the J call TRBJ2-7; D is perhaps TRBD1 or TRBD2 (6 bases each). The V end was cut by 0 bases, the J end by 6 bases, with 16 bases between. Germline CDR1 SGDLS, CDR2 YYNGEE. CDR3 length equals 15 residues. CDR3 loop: CASSVDGGSSREQYF. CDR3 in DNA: TGTGCCAGCAGCGTAGACGGGGGCTCTTCCCGCGAGCAGTACTTC.

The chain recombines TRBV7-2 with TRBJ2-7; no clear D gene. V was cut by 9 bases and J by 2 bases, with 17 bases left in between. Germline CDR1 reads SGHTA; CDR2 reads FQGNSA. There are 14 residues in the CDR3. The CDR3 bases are TGTGCCAGTAGCCCGGGCGGATGGGCCTACGAGCAGTACTTC. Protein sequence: CASSPGGWAYEQYF.

In nucleotides, the CDR3 is TGTGCCAGCAGTTACTCAGACACAACCTACGAGCAGTACTTC. The encoded protein is CASSYSDTTYEQYF. This chain uses TRBV6-5 with TRBJ2-7; D is uncertain. Germline V lookup: CDR1 MNHEY, CDR2 SVGAGI. This CDR3 has 14 residues. V lost 0 bases and J 2 bases, leaving 8 bases between the germline ends.

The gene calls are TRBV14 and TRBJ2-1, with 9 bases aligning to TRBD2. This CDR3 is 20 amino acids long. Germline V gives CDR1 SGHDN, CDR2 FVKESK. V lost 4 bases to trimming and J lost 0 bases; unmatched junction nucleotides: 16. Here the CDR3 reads CASSRGGGSGGPRSYNEQFF. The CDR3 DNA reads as TGTGCCAGCAGCCGGGGCGGGGGTAGCGGGGGACCTCGCTCCTACAATGAGCAGTTCTTC.

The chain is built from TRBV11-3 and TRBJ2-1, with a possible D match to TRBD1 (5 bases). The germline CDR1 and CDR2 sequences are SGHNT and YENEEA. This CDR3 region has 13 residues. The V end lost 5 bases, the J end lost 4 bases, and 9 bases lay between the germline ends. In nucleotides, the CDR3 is TGTGCCAGCAGCCCAGGGTATTACAATGAGCAGTTCTTC. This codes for CASSPGYYNEQFF.

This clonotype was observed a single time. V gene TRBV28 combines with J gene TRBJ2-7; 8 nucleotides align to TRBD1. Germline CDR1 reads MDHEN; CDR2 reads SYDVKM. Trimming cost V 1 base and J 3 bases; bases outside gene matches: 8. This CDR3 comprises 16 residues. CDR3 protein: CASSLLVRDRHYEQYF. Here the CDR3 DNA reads TGTGCCAGCAGTTTATTAGTCCGGGACAGGCACTACGAGCAGTACTTC.

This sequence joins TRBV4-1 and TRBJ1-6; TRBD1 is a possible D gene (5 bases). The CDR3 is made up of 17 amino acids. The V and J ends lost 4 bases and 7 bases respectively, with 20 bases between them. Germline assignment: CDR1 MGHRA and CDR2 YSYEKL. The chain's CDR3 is CASSLLGVGPVNSPLHF. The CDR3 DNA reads TGCGCCAGCAGCCTCCTAGGGGTGGGCCCAGTCAATTCACCCCTCCACTTT.

CDR3 sequence (DNA): TGTGCCAGCAGCCAAGCGAGGCCAGGGAGGGACTACGAGCAGTACTTC. Protein product: CASSQARPGRDYEQYF. The chain has TRBV3-1 and TRBJ2-7; the match to TRBD2 covers 7 bases. CDR3 length equals 16 residues. Unmatched junction bases numbered 9, after V lost 1 base and J lost 3 bases. Germline V gives CDR1 LGHDT, CDR2 YNNKEL (reference sequence).

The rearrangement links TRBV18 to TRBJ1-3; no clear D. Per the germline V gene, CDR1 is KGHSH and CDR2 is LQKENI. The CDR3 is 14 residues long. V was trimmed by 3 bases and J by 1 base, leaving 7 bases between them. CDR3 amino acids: CASSPPGSGNTIYF. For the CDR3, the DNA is TGTGCCAGCTCACCGCCCGGGTCTGGAAACACCATATATTTT.

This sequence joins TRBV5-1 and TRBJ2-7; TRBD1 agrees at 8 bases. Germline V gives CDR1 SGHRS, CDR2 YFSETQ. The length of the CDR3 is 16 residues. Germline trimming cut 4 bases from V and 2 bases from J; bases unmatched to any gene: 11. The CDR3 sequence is CASSTGKGQVPYEQYF. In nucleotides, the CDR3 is TGCGCCAGCAGCACTGGGAAGGGACAGGTCCCCTACGAGCAGTACTTC.

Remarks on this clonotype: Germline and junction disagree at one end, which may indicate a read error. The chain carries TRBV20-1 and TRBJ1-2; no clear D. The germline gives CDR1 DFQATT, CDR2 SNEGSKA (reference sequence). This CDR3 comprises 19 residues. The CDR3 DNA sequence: TGCAGTGCTAGAGATGGCCGGCTTAACATCCATCACCGGTTATATGGCAGCATCTTC. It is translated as CSARDGRLNIHHRLYGSIF.